This is a list of T cell receptor beta chains from one sample in a study of OX40 agonist ivuxolimab in advanced cancers. Clones were read by immunoSEQ multiplex PCR, and TCRdb kept only the in-frame ones, dropping some. The sample yields about 63,000 clones, roughly nine tenths seen once. Source: CD4+ or CD8+ T cells sorted from blood, taken in a trial of the OX40 agonist ivuxolimab. These receptor sequences come from an adult with an advanced solid tumor such as melanoma, head and neck, liver or kidney cancer. Each CDR3 is given with its conserved first and last residue. The D gene is left open where the match is weak. The size entry is marked missing in some rows and otherwise reads once, few, many or a size class.

cdr3_nt cdr3_aa j_call v_call clone_size d_call
TGTGCCAGCAGCGTCTTTAGCGGGGGGACGGATACGCAGTATTTT CASSVFSGGTDTQYF TRBJ2-3 TRBV9 . TRBD2
TGTGCCAGTAATGGGGGTAATTCACCCCTCCACTTT CASNGGNSPLHF TRBJ1-6 TRBV19 once .
TGCGCCAGCACCGTGGATGGAGAAGATACGCAGTATTTT CASTVDGEDTQYF TRBJ2-3 TRBV5-1 . .
TGCGCCAGCAGCCCGGGGGACAGGGTCTATGGCTACACCTTC CASSPGDRVYGYTF TRBJ1-2 TRBV5-1 . TRBD1
TGTGCCAGCGGAAAAGACAGAGCAACTAATGAAAAACTGTTTTTT CASGKDRATNEKLFF TRBJ1-4 TRBV21-1 . .
TGTGCCAGCAGCGTAAAGGATAGCGGCCTTAACATTCAGTACTTC CASSVKDSGLNIQYF TRBJ2-4 TRBV9 . .
TGTGCCAGCAGCTCCCGGACTGGCTACGAGCAGTACTTC CASSSRTGYEQYF TRBJ2-7 TRBV4-2 . .
TGTGCCAGCAGCTTAGTAGCACCCTTTCGACAGGGCGGGAATTCACCCCTCCACTTT CASSLVAPFRQGGNSPLHF TRBJ1-6 TRBV11-3 . TRBD1
TGTGCCAGCAGTCCTCGGGACTTGGCCTACGAGCAGTACTTC CASSPRDLAYEQYF TRBJ2-7 TRBV28 . .
TGTGCCAGCTCACCTTCTTCCACAGGGGGTGAAAAACTGTTTTTT CASSPSSTGGEKLFF TRBJ1-4 TRBV18 . TRBD1
TGCGCCAGCAGCCCTCAGGGGGAGAATTCACCCCTCCACTTT CASSPQGENSPLHF TRBJ1-6 TRBV5-1 . TRBD1
TGTGCCAGTAACTACCCACGAGAGACAGGCGGCTATGGCTACACCTTC CASNYPRETGGYGYTF TRBJ1-2 TRBV28 . .
TGTGCCAGCAGTCTCAGGGTTGTCCAGCCCCAGCATTTT CASSLRVVQPQHF TRBJ1-5 TRBV2 few .
TGTGCCAGCAGTTACGACACGCCCTTGAACACCATATATTTT CASSYDTPLNTIYF TRBJ1-3 TRBV6-6 . .
TGTGCCAGTAGTATGGTACTAGCGGCCTACAATGAGCAGTTCTTC CASSMVLAAYNEQFF TRBJ2-1 TRBV19 . TRBD2
TGCGCCAGCAGCCTCGGGGCGTACGAGCAGTACTTC CASSLGAYEQYF TRBJ2-7 TRBV5-1 . .
TGTGCCAGCTCCCCGACGTTTGATTCACCCCTCCACTTT CASSPTFDSPLHF TRBJ1-6 TRBV18 . .
TGTGCCAGCACCCTCCTGCTGGGGGGGGCCGATGAGCAGTTCTTC CASTLLLGGADEQFF TRBJ2-1 TRBV28 . .
TGTGCCAGCAGTTTTCGGGGTTCTGGGAACACTGAAGCTTTCTTT CASSFRGSGNTEAFF TRBJ1-1 TRBV28 . .
TGTGCCAGCAGTTACAGGGCCATGAACACTGAAGCTTTCTTT CASSYRAMNTEAFF TRBJ1-1 TRBV7-2 . .
TGTGCCAGCAGCTTAAACGGGGGGAACACTGAAGCTTTCTTT CASSLNGGNTEAFF TRBJ1-1 TRBV7-9 . .
TGTGCCAGTTCCCTAGGGGGCTCCTACGAGCAGTACTTC CASSLGGSYEQYF TRBJ2-7 TRBV19 . .
TGCGCCAGCAGCTACGGGGTGGAGGGCAATGAGCAGTTCTTC CASSYGVEGNEQFF TRBJ2-1 TRBV5-1 . .
TGTGCCAGCAGCGTAGTGGGGGGAAACACCGGGGAGCTGTTTTTT CASSVVGGNTGELFF TRBJ2-2 TRBV9 few .
TGTGCCAGCAGTTTGTGGGGACAGGGGGGTTCACCCCTCCACTTT CASSLWGQGGSPLHF TRBJ1-6 TRBV28 . TRBD1
TGTGCCAGCTCACCCCTCGCGGGGGGTACCTACGAGCAGTACTTC CASSPLAGGTYEQYF TRBJ2-7 TRBV18 . TRBD2
TGCGCCAGCAGCTTGTTCCCCGGTTCGGCTGGCTACACCTTC CASSLFPGSAGYTF TRBJ1-2 TRBV5-1 . .
TGTGCCAGCAGGGGAACAGGGTGGGAGTACAATGAGCAGTTCTTC CASRGTGWEYNEQFF TRBJ2-1 TRBV27 . .
TGCGCCAGCAGCTTGGATGTGGGATCCTACACTGAAGCTTTCTTT CASSLDVGSYTEAFF TRBJ1-1 TRBV5-1 . .
TGTGCCAGCAGCTTACAGGAAAATCAGCCCCAGCATTTT CASSLQENQPQHF TRBJ1-5 TRBV7-2 once .
TGTGCCAGCAGTTTTGGAGGGAGGGCCCGGGAGACCCAGTACTTC CASSFGGRARETQYF TRBJ2-5 TRBV27 once TRBD2
TGTGCCAGCAGTTTCCTTTTAAATCAGCCCCAGCATTTT CASSFLLNQPQHF TRBJ1-5 TRBV28 . .
TGTGCCAGCTCACCACAGGGAGGGGACACTGAAGCTTTCTTT CASSPQGGDTEAFF TRBJ1-1 TRBV18 . .
TGCGCCAGCAGCCCCCGTAGGAGCGGGGGGGCGGAAGAGACCCAGTACTTC CASSPRRSGGAEETQYF TRBJ2-5 TRBV4-1 . TRBD2
TGTGCCATCAGTGTGGTGGCCGGGAATGAGCAGTTCTTC CAISVVAGNEQFF TRBJ2-1 TRBV10-3 once .
TGTGCCACCAGCGGGGGCCTTGTTGGTACGCAGTATTTT CATSGGLVGTQYF TRBJ2-3 TRBV15 once .
TGTGCCAGCAGCCCGCTGCGGGGACCCTCCTACAATGAGCAGTTCTTC CASSPLRGPSYNEQFF TRBJ2-1 TRBV11-2 . .
TGCGCCAGCAGCCAAGTAGGAGGGACGCAGTATTTT CASSQVGGTQYF TRBJ2-3 TRBV4-1 once .
TGTGCCAGCAGCTTAGGCCAGCAGCTAACCTTC CASSLGQQLTF TRBJ1-2 TRBV11-2 . .
TGCGCCAGCAGCTTGGCGTCAGTTGGGGTCACTGAAGCTTTCTTT CASSLASVGVTEAFF TRBJ1-1 TRBV5-1 . .
TGCGCCAGCCGAGACAGGACCTACGAGCAGTACTTC CASRDRTYEQYF TRBJ2-7 TRBV10-1 . .
TGTGCCAGCAGCCAAGATTTCGGGAGGGCCGAATACAATGAGCAGTTCTTC CASSQDFGRAEYNEQFF TRBJ2-1 TRBV4-2 . TRBD2
TGCGCCAGCAGTTCGCAAGGGCCGGGGGTAGGAAAACTGTTTTTT CASSSQGPGVGKLFF TRBJ1-4 TRBV10-2 . .
TGCGCCAGCAGCTTGCGGGAACGGGAGAACGAGCAGTACTTC CASSLRERENEQYF TRBJ2-7 TRBV5-1 few .
TGTGCCAGTAGTGCGGACAGGTTGGCGGGTGAAGCTTTCTTT CASSADRLAGEAFF TRBJ1-1 TRBV19 . TRBD1
TGTGCCAGCAGTGATGGACAGGGTGTTTCACCCCTCCACTTT CASSDGQGVSPLHF TRBJ1-6 TRBV2 . TRBD1
TGTGCCAGCAGGTTTACAGGGGGGGGTCATGGCTACACCTTC CASRFTGGGHGYTF TRBJ1-2 TRBV6-5 . TRBD1
TGTGCCAGCAAACGGACGGGATTCTCCTACGAGCAGTACTTC CASKRTGFSYEQYF TRBJ2-7 TRBV28 . .
TGCAGTATTCTCGGGGGACATGGCTACACCTTC CSILGGHGYTF TRBJ1-2 TRBV20-1 . .
TGTGCCAGCAGTGCCTTGGGACTCTACTCTGGAAACACCATATATTTT CASSALGLYSGNTIYF TRBJ1-3 TRBV27 . .
TGTGCCAGCAGCCCGACTAGCGGGGAAGGGGAGACCCAGTACTTC CASSPTSGEGETQYF TRBJ2-5 TRBV6-5 . TRBD2
TGCAGCGTTGAAATAGGAGACTCGAGCTCCTACAATGAGCAGTTCTTC CSVEIGDSSSYNEQFF TRBJ2-1 TRBV29-1 . .
TGCGCCAGCAGCCAACCCTCAGGGGTGCTTGGAAACACCATATATTTT CASSQPSGVLGNTIYF TRBJ1-3 TRBV4-1 . .